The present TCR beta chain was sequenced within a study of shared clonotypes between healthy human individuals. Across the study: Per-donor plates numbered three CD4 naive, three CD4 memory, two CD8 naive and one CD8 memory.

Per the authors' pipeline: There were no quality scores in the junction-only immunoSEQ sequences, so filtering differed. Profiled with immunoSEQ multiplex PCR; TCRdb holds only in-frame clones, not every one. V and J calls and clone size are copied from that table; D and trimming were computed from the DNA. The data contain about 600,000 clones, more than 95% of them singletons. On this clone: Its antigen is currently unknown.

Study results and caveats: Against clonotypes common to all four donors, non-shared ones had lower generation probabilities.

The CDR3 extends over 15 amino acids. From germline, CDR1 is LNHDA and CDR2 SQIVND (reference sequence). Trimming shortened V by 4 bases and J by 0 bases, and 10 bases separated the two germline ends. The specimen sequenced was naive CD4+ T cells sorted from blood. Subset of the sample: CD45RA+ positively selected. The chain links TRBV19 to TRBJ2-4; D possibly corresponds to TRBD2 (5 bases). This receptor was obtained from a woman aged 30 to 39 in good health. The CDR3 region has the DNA TGTGCCAGTAGTAACCCGGACTTAGCCAAAAACATTCAGTACTTC. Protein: CASSNPDLAKNIQYF.